This T cell receptor (beta chain) was captured by sequencing in a study of shared clonotypes between healthy human individuals. This CDR3 comprises 13 residues. The V gene lost 4 bases and the J gene lost 8 bases, with 11 bases spanning the gap. Germline CDR1 is SGHAT and CDR2 is FQNNGV. This table comes from immunoSEQ multiplex PCR, and its TCRdb copy is limited to in-frame clones, with some not included. This sample has some 530,000 clones, with almost 80% found just once. The receptor was isolated from a middle-aged woman in good health. Some clones in this sample may be carry-over from other donors' samples. The chain links TRBV11-2 to TRBJ1-4; tentative D call: TRBD1 (6 bases). Material: PBMCs. The CDR3 spells CASSSGGGEKLFF. The CDR3 DNA sequence: TGTGCCAGCAGCTCTGGGGGCGGGGAAAAACTGTTTTTT.